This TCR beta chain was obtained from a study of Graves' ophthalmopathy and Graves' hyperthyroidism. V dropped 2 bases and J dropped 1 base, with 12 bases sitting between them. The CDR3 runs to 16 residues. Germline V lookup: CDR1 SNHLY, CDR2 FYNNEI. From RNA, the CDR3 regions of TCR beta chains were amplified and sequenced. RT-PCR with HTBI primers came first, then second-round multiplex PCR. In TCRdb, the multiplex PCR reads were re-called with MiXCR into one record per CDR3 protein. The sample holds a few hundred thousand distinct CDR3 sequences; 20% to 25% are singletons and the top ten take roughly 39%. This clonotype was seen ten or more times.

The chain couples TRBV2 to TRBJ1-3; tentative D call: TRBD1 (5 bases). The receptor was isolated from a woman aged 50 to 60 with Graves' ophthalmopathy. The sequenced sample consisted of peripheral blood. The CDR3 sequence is CASSERGGRSGNTIYF. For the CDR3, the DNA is TGTGCCAGCAGTGAACGTGGGGGGAGGTCTGGAAACACCATATATTTT.